This T cell receptor (beta chain) emerged from a study of T cells in Graves' hyperthyroidism and ophthalmopathy. Findings and limits, study-wide: Most thyroid clonotypes expanded above 0.001 appeared in blood too.

The CDR3 runs to 13 residues. The germline V gene encodes CDR1 SGHNT and CDR2 YYREEE (reference sequence). A Clinical Activity Score of at least 3, a NOSPECS grade of at least 4 and a duration under 3 months were recorded in the ophthalmopathy patients. Not enrolled were patients with uncontrolled infection, other autoimmune disease, pregnancy or lactation. Fresh peripheral blood, 8 to 10 ml, was the source of the PBMCs. Of note for this clonotype: The antigen remains undetermined. A much larger clonotype is one base distant, so this may be a read error.

Amplification of TCR beta CDR3 regions was performed using RNA transcripts as template. First-round RT-PCR targeting the TCR CDR3 was performed with the HTBI primer set. TCRdb reprocessed the multiplex PCR reads via MiXCR and lists one record per CDR3 protein. Altogether about half a million distinct CDR3 sequences are present, about 16% being singletons, with the ten largest covering 25% to 30%. This clonotype was sampled from a woman in her 30s with Graves' ophthalmopathy. Specimen: blood. This rearrangement joins TRBV5-4 to TRBJ1-1; D call uncertain. The CDR3 DNA sequence: TGTGCCGGCAGCCCTAACAGAGACACTGAAGCTTTCTTT. Protein product: CAGSPNRDTEAFF.